This T cell receptor beta chain comes out of a study of cytomegalovirus exposure and HLA in healthy donors. Whole-study findings and limits: Associated with cytomegalovirus, according to the listing, were 150 to 200 TCR beta chains. According to a later analysis, TCR clusters from the first cohort tended to co-occur in the 90 to 150 validation repertoires. The CMV antigen specificity of three CMV-associated chains was confirmed through in vitro analysis.

Only in-frame clones appear in the TCRdb table, and some are missing; sequencing was by immunoSEQ multiplex PCR. The repertoire has some 72,000 clones, less than 96% of them found once; the top ten carry around 1.6%. Donors came from a validation cohort of over a hundred subjects, distinct from the first 666-subject cohort. In the case of this clone: No antigen is known for it.

CDR1 is GTSNPN and CDR2 is SVGIG in the germline V gene (reference sequence). The CDR3 length is 13 residues. V trimming: 0 bases; J trimming: 3 bases; junction bases outside the gene matches: 1. The sequenced material came from PBMCs. The chain combines TRBV30 with TRBJ1-1, with 7 bases aligning to TRBD1. The clonotype was recovered from a man between 18 and 29 years old in good health and CMV-seropositive. CDR3 nucleotide sequence: TGTGCCTGGAGTGTACAGGGGCACACTGAAGCTTTCTTT. Its translation: CAWSVQGHTEAFF.